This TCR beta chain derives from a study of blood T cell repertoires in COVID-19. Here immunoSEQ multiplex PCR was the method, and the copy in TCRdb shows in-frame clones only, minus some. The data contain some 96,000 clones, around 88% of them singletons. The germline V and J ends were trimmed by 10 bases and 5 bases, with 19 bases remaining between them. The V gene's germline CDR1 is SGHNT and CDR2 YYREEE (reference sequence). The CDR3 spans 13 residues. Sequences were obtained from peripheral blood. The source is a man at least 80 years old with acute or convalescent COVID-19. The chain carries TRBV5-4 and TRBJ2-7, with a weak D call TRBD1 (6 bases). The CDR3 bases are TGTGCCCTCACCGACCAGGGGAAGAACGAGCAGTACTTC. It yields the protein CALTDQGKNEQYF.